These 15 T cell receptor beta chains originate from one sample sequenced in a study of blood T cell repertoires in COVID-19. Libraries were prepared by immunoSEQ multiplex PCR; TCRdb keeps only in-frame clonotypes and omits some of them. The table lists approximately 110,000 clones, more than 80% of them singletons. The sequencing input was peripheral blood. The receptors stem from a woman between 40 and 50 years old with acute or convalescent COVID-19.

The gene calls are TRBV4-1 and TRBJ2-1, with TRBD2 matching 11 bases. The CDR3 loop spans 16 amino acids. Germline trimming cut 0 bases from V and 6 bases from J; bases unmatched to any gene: 4. The V gene's germline CDR1 is MGHRA and CDR2 YSYEKL. The CDR3 spells CASSQEQLAGANEQFF. The CDR3 DNA is TGCGCCAGCAGCCAAGAACAACTAGCGGGAGCCAATGAGCAGTTCTTC.

This chain joins TRBV27 and TRBJ1-6, with TRBD1 as a possible D gene (6 bases). The CDR3 is made up of 14 amino acids. The germline CDR1 and CDR2 sequences are MNHEY and SMNVEV (reference sequence). Trimming shortened V by 6 bases and J by 9 bases, and 15 bases separated the two germline ends. CDR3 nucleotide sequence: TGTGCCAGCAGAAGCGGTTTCAGGGGTTCACCCCTCCACTTT. Translating gives CASRSGFRGSPLHF.

The chain links TRBV3-1 (or the pseudogene TRBV3-2) to TRBJ2-2, with D perhaps matching TRBD2 (7 bases). The germline CDR1 and CDR2 sequences are LGHDT and YNNKEL (reference sequence). The CDR3 is made up of 14 amino acids. V was pared by 9 bases and J by 5 bases, with 16 bases between. Here the CDR3 DNA reads TGTGCCAGTCTGGCCGGGGGGCTAACCGGGGAGCTGTTTTTT. It is translated as CASLAGGLTGELFF.

The chain employs TRBV25-1 and TRBJ1-3; D ambiguous. Germline loops: CDR1 MGHDK, CDR2 SYGVNS. The CDR3 sequence is 15 residues long. Trimming cost V 2 bases and J 0 bases, with 8 bases left between them. CDR3 sequence reads: CASSEALSSGNTIYF. The CDR3 region has the DNA TGTGCCAGCAGTGAAGCCCTCAGCTCTGGAAACACCATATATTTT.

The genes are TRBV6-5 and TRBJ1-2, with 8 bases identical to TRBD1. The CDR3 has 15 residues. Trimming removed 5 bases from V and 3 bases from J; junction bases left unmatched: 8. Per the germline V gene, CDR1 is MNHEY and CDR2 is SVGAGI. CDR3 in DNA: TGTGCCAGCAGTCCGGCAGGGGGCGTTGACTATGGCTACACCTTC. Translated, it gives CASSPAGGVDYGYTF.

The rearrangement links TRBV5-4 to TRBJ1-1; the D is unclear. The CDR3 contains 15 residues. V lost 1 base to trimming and J lost 0 bases, with 10 bases between them. Germline loops: CDR1 SGHNT, CDR2 YYREEE (reference sequence). This chain's CDR3 is CASSLSVLMNTEAFF. The DNA of the CDR3 is TGTGCCAGCAGCTTGTCGGTCCTCATGAACACTGAAGCTTTCTTT.

The rearrangement uses TRBV10-3 and TRBJ2-2; D may be TRBD1 (6 bases). The CDR3 is 15 amino acids. With 6 bases removed from V and 4 bases from J, the gap between germline ends came to 15 bases. Looked up from germline, CDR1 is ENHRY and CDR2 is SYGVKD. DNA for the CDR3: TGTGCCATCAGACCGGACAGCAAGAGCACCGGGGAGCTGTTTTTT. Translating gives CAIRPDSKSTGELFF.

The chain combines TRBV25-1 with TRBJ1-2, with TRBD1 matching 7 bases. Germline values: CDR1 MGHDK, CDR2 SYGVNS. V shed 5 bases, J shed 1 base, and the junction held 10 bases outside the gene matches. This CDR3 has 16 amino acids. CDR3 residues: CASSTRDSLFNYGYTF. The DNA for the CDR3 is TGTGCCAGCAGTACCCGGGACAGCCTTTTTAACTATGGCTACACCTTC.

The V and J genes are TRBV27 and TRBJ2-2; TRBD2 matches 8 bases. V shed 6 bases, J shed 2 bases, and the junction held 8 bases outside the gene matches. Germline-derived CDR1 and CDR2 are MNHEY and SMNVEV (reference sequence). This CDR3 contains 16 residues. CDR3 coding DNA: TGTGCCAGCAGGGCTCAAGCGGGGGCCAACACCGGGGAGCTGTTTTTT. Its translation is CASRAQAGANTGELFF.

J is TRBJ1-2 and V is TRBV7-2; D unclear. CDR1 and CDR2 from the germline V gene are SGHTA and FQGNSA. This CDR3 has 15 residues. Trimming stripped 1 base from V and 1 base from J, with 10 bases between. CDR3 region: CASSLVGMFNYGYTF. For the CDR3, the DNA is TGTGCCAGCAGCTTAGTGGGCATGTTTAACTATGGCTACACCTTC. Looking up the rest from reference TRBV7-2 and TRBJ1-2 gives the full variable domain: GAGVSQSPSNKVTEKGKDVELRCDPISGHTALYWYRQSLGQGLEFLIYFQGNSAPDKSGLPSDRFSAERTGGSVSTLTIQRTQQEDSAVYLCASSLVGMFNYGYTFGSGTRLTVV.

The chain recombines TRBV6-5 with TRBJ1-2; D uncertain. The CDR3 consists of 16 residues. Per germline, CDR1 MNHEY and CDR2 SVGAGI. Deletions cut 0 bases from V and 8 bases from J, with 19 bases between. The CDR3 DNA reads TGTGCCAGCAGTTACTCGGCGGGCGTAGCCGTCTGGGGCTACACCTTC. This codes for CASSYSAGVAVWGYTF.

The chain carries TRBV6-5 and TRBJ2-2; D unclear. V lost 6 bases to trimming and J lost 4 bases, with 12 bases between them. Germline values: CDR1 MNHEY, CDR2 SVGAGI. This CDR3 is 14 amino acids long. The CDR3, as DNA: TGTGCCAGCAGCGTATTGGAGATCACCGGGGAGCTGTTTTTT. The encoded protein is CASSVLEITGELFF.

With respect to this clone: The identical CDR3 is also encoded by other nucleotide sequences in the sample. V gene TRBV6-5 combines with J gene TRBJ1-5; D may be TRBD1 (6 bases). There are 14 residues in the CDR3. Germline CDR1 is MNHEY and CDR2 is SVGAGI. V was trimmed by 6 bases and J by 3 bases, leaving 12 bases between them. CDR3 nucleotides: TGTGCCAGCAGCCCCCAGGGGAACAATCAGCCCCAGCATTTT. Translating it yields CASSPQGNNQPQHF.

In nucleotides, the CDR3 is TGTGCCAGCAGTTATTTGACAAATTCACCCCTCCACTTT. This encodes CASSYLTNSPLHF. J is TRBJ1-6 and V is TRBV6-2 or TRBV6-3; D unclear. This CDR3 is built from 13 residues. V gave up 3 bases and J gave up 7 bases, with 7 bases separating them. The germline V gene encodes CDR1 MNHEY and CDR2 SVGEGT.

The chain employs TRBV18 and TRBJ2-3, with 8 positions matching TRBD2. Germline V lookup: CDR1 KGHSH, CDR2 LQKENI. V lost 3 bases and J lost 2; bases outside the gene matches: 4. The CDR3 covers 15 residues. The CDR3 DNA sequence: TGTGCCAGCTCACCGCTTAGCGGGACCACAGATACGCAGTATTTT. This gives the protein CASSPLSGTTDTQYF. Drawing the rest from reference TRBV18 and TRBJ2-3, the complete variable domain is NAGVMQNPRHLVRRRGQEARLRCSPMKGHSHVYWYRQLPEEGLKFMVYLQKENIIDESGMPKERFSAEFPKEGPSILRIQQVVRGDSAAYFCASSPLSGTTDTQYFGPGTRLTVL.